Reported below is one T cell receptor (beta chain). The CDR3 length is 16 residues. Germline CDR1 is LNHDA and CDR2 is SQIVND (reference sequence). The V and J ends lost 7 bases and 0 bases respectively, with 18 bases between them. TCRdb's table, derived via immunoSEQ multiplex PCR, lists solely in-frame clones and lacks some. This table holds about 89,000 clones, over 75% found once. This specimen belongs to a study of blood T cell repertoires in COVID-19. Study information: PBMCs, B-cell-depleted T cells, or T cells were the source of the cDNA or gDNA that made up the material.

The specimen sequenced was peripheral blood. The rearrangement links TRBV19 to TRBJ1-2; no firm D call. The TCR was taken from a woman of 80 years or more with acute or convalescent COVID-19. CDR3: CASTPIDSSANYGYTF. In DNA form, the CDR3 reads TGTGCCAGTACCCCCATCGATTCATCGGCTAACTATGGCTACACCTTC.